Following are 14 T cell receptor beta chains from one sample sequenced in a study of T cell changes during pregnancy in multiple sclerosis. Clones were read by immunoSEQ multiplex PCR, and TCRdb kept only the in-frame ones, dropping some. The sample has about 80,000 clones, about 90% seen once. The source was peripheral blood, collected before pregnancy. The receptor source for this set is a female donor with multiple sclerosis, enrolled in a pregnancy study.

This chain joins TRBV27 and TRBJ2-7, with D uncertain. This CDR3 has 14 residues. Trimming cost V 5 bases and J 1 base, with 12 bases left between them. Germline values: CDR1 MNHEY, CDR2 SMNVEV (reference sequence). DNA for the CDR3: TGTGCCAGCAGTCCTAACGATCGTTCCTACGAGCAGTACTTC. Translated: CASSPNDRSYEQYF.

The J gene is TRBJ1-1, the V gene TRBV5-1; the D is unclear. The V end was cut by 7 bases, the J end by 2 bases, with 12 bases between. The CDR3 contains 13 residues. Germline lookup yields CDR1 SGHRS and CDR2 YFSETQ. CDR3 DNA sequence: TGCGCCAGCCAGGCCACGATAAACACTGAAGCTTTCTTT. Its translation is CASQATINTEAFF.

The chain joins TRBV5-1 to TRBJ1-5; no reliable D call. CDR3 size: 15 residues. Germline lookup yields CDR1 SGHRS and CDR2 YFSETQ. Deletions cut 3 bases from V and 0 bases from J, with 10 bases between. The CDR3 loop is CASSYGINSNQPQHF. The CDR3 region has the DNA TGCGCCAGCAGCTACGGGATTAATAGCAATCAGCCCCAGCATTTT.

CDR3 sequence: CASSGTGLFNEKLFF. CDR3 nucleotides: TGTGCCAGCTCCGGGACAGGCCTCTTTAATGAAAAACTGTTTTTT. The chain has TRBV6-6 and TRBJ1-4, with TRBD1 matching 8 bases. Germline V gives CDR1 MNHNY, CDR2 SVGAGI (reference sequence). The trim removed 8 bases at V and 4 bases at J, leaving 9 bases unmatched. CDR3 length equals 15 residues.

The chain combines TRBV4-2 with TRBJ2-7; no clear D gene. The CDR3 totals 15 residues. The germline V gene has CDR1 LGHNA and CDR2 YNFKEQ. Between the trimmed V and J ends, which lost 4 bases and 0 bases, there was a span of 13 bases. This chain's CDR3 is CASSPTKSVSYEQYF. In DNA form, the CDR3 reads TGTGCCAGCAGCCCAACGAAGAGCGTCTCCTACGAGCAGTACTTC.

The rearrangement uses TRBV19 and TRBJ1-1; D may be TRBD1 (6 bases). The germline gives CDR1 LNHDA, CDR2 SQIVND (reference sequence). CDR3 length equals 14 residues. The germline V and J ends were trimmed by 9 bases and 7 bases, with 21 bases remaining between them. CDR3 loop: CASSDRTTQIEAFF. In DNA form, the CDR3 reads TGTGCCAGCTCGGACAGAACCACTCAAATTGAAGCTTTCTTT.

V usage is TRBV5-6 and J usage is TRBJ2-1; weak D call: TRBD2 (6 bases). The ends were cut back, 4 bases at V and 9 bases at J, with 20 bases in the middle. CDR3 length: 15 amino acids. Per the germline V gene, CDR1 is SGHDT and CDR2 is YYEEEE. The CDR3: CASSPGTPALSEQFF. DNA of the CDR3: TGTGCCAGCAGCCCCGGGACTCCCGCCCTAAGTGAGCAGTTCTTC.

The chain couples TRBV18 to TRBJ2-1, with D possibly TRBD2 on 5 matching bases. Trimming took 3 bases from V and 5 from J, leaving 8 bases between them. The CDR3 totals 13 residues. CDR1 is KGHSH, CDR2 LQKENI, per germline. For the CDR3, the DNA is TGTGCCAGCTCACCTGGACTGGACAATGAGCAGTTCTTC. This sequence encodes CASSPGLDNEQFF.

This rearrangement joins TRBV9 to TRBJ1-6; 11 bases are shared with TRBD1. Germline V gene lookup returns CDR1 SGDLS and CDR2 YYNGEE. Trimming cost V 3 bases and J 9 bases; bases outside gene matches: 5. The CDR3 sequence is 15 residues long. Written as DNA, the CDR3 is TGTGCCAGCAGCGGGGGGGGACAGGGGGTTTCACCCCTCCACTTT. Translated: CASSGGGQGVSPLHF.

The CDR3, as DNA: TGTGCCTGGAGTCGGTCTCGCGCAAGAGATACGCAGTATTTT. Its translation is CAWSRSRARDTQYF. This chain links TRBV30 with TRBJ2-3; no firm D call. The CDR3 totals 14 residues. Deletions cut 2 bases from V and 5 bases from J, with 14 bases between. Germline CDR1 reads GTSNPN; CDR2 reads SVGIG (reference sequence).

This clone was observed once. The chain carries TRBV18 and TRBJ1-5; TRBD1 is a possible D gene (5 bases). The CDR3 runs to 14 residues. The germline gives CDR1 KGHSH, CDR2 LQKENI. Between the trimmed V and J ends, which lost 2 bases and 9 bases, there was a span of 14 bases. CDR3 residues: CASSPGRDGGPQHF. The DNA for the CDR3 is TGTGCCAGCTCACCAGGCAGGGACGGGGGGCCCCAGCATTTT.

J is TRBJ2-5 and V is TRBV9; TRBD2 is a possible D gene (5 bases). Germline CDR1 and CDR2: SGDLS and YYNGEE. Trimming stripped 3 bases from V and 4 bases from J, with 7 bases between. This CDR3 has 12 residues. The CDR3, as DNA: TGTGCCAGCAGCGCAGAGGGAGAGACCCAGTACTTC. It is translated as CASSAEGETQYF.

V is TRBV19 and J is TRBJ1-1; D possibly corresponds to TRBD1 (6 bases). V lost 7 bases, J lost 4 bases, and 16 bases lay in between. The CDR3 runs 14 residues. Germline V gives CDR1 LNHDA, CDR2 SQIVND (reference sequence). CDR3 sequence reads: CASTRTAKATEAFF. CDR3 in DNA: TGTGCCAGTACTAGGACAGCGAAGGCCACTGAAGCTTTCTTT.

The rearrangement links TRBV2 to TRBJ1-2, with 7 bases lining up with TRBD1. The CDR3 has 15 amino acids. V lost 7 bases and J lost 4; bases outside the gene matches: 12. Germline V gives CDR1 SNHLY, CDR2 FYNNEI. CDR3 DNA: TGTGCCAGCATTCCGGAGCTAGGGACAGTCTATGGCTACACCTTC. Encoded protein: CASIPELGTVYGYTF.